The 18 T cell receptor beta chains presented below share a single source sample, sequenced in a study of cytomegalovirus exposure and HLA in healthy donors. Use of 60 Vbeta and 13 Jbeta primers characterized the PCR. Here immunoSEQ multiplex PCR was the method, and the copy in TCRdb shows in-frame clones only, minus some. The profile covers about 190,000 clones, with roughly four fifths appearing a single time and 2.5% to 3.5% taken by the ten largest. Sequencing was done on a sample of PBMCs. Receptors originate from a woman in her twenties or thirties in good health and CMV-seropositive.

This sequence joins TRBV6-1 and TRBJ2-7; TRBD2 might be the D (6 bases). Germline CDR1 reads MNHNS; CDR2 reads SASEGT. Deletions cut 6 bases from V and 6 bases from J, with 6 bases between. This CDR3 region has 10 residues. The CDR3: CASSGGEQYF. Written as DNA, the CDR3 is TGTGCCAGCAGCGGGGGCGAGCAGTACTTC.

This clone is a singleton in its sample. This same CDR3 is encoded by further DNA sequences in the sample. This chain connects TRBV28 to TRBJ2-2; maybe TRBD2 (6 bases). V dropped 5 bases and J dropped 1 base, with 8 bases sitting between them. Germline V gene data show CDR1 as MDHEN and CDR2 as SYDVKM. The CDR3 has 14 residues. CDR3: CASSLGGNTGELFF. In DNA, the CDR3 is TGTGCCAGCAGTCTGGGGGGGAACACCGGGGAGCTGTTTTTT.

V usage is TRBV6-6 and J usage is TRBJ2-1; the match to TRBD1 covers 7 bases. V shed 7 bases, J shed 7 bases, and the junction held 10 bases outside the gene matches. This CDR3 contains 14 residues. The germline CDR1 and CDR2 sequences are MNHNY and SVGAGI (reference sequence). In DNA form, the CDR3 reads TGTGCCAGCACCTTGACAGGGTCCCTTAATGAGCAGTTCTTC. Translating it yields CASTLTGSLNEQFF.

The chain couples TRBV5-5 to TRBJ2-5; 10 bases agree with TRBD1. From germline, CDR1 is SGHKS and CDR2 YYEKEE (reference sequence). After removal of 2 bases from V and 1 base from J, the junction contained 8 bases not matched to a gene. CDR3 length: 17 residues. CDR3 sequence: CASSLTGTGALQETQYF. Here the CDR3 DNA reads TGTGCCAGCAGCTTAACAGGGACAGGGGCCCTCCAAGAGACCCAGTACTTC.

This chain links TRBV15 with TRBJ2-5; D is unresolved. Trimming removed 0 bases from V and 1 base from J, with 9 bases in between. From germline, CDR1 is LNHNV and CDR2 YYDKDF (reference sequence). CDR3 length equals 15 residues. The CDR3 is CATSRDGSGQETQYF. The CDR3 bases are TGTGCCACCAGCAGAGACGGGTCCGGCCAAGAGACCCAGTACTTC.

The CDR3 here is CASSREGSSYEQYF. The CDR3 nucleotides are TGTGCCAGCAGCCGGGAGGGGAGCTCCTACGAGCAGTACTTC. The chain uses TRBV12-1 and TRBJ2-7; whether TRBD2, the table's D call, matches the DNA was not checked. TRBV12-1 constitutes a pseudogene. This CDR3 region has 14 residues.

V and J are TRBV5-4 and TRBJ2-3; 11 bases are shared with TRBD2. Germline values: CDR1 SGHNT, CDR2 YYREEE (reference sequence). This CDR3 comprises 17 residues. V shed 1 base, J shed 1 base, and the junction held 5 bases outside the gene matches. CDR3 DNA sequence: TGTGCCAGCAGCTTGCCTAGCGGGAGGCGGCGCACAGATACGCAGTATTTT. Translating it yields CASSLPSGRRRTDTQYF.

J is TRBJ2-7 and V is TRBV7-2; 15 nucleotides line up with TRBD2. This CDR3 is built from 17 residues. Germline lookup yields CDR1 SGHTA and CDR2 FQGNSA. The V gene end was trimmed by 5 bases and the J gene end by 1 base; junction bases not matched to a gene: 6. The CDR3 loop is CASSRTSGRATSYEQYF. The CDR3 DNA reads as TGTGCCAGCAGCAGGACTAGCGGGAGGGCCACGTCCTACGAGCAGTACTTC.

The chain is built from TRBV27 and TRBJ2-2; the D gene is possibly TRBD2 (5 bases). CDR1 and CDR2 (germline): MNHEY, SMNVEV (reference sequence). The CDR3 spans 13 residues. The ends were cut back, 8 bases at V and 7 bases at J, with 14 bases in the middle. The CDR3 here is CASRPTGNGELFF. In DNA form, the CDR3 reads TGTGCCAGCCGTCCCACGGGGAACGGGGAGCTGTTTTTT.

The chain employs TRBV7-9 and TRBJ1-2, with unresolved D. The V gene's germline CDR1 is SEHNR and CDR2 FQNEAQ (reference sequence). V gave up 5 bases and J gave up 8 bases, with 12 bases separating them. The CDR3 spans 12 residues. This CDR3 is CASSRPGKGYTF. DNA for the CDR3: TGTGCCAGCAGCCGTCCGGGTAAAGGCTACACCTTC.

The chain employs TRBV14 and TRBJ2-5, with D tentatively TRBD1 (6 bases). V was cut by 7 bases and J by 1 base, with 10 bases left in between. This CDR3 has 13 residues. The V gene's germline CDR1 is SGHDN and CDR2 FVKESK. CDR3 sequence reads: CASTRTVQETQYF. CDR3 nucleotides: TGTGCCAGCACGCGGACAGTCCAAGAGACCCAGTACTTC. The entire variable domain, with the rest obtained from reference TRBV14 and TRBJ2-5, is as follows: EAGVTQFPSHSVIEKGQTVTLRCDPISGHDNLYWYRRVMGKEIKFLLHFVKESKQDESGMPNNRFLAERTGGTYSTLKVQPAELEDSGVYFCASTRTVQETQYFGPGTRLLVL.

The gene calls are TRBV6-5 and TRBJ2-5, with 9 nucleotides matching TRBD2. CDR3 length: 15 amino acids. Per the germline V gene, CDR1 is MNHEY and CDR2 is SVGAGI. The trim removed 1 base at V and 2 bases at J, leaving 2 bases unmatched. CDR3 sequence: CASSYLAGEQETQYF. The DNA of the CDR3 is TGTGCCAGCAGTTACTTAGCGGGAGAGCAAGAGACCCAGTACTTC.

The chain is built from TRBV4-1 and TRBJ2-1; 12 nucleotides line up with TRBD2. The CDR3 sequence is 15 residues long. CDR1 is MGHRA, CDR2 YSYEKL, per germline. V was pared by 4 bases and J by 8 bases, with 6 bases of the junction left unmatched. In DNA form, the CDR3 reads TGCGCCAGCAGCCCCGGGACTAGCGGGTTCGATGAGCAGTTCTTC. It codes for CASSPGTSGFDEQFF.

The CDR3 here is CASRVGGSGEQYF. The CDR3 coding sequence is TGTGCCAGCAGGGTGGGCGGGAGTGGCGAGCAGTACTTC. This chain links TRBV2 with TRBJ2-7, with TRBD2 identical over 7 bases. The CDR3 spans 13 residues. The V and J ends lost 6 bases and 6 bases, in that order; junction bases with no gene match: 8. Germline CDR1 reads SNHLY; CDR2 reads FYNNEI.

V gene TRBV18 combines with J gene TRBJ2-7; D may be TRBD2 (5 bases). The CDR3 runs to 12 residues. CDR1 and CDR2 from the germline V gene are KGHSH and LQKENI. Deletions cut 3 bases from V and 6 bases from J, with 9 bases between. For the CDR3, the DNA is TGTGCCAGCTCACCCTTAGGAGGCGAGCAGTACTTC. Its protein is CASSPLGGEQYF. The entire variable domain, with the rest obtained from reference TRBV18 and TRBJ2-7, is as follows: NAGVMQNPRHLVRRRGQEARLRCSPMKGHSHVYWYRQLPEEGLKFMVYLQKENIIDESGMPKERFSAEFPKEGPSILRIQQVVRGDSAAYFCASSPLGGEQYFGPGTRLTVT.

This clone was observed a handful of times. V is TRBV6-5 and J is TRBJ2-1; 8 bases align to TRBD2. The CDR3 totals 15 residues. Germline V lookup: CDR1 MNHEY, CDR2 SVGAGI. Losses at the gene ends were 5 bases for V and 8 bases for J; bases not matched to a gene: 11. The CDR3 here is CASSGRAGEVDEQFF. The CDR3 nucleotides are TGTGCCAGCAGTGGGCGAGCGGGAGAGGTAGATGAGCAGTTCTTC.

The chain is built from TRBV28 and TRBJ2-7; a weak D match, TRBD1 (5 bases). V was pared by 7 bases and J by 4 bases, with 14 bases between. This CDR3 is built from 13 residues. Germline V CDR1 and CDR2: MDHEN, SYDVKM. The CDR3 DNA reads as TGTGCCAGCACGCGAGACAGCCAATACGAGCAGTACTTC. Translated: CASTRDSQYEQYF.

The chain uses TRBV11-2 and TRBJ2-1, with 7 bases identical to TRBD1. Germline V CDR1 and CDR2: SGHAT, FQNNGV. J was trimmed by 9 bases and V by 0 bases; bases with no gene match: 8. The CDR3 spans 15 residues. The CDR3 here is CASSLDRTGVREQFF. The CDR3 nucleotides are TGTGCCAGCAGCTTAGACAGGACAGGTGTTCGTGAGCAGTTCTTC. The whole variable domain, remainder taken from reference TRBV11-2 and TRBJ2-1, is EAGVAQSPRYKIIEKRQSVAFWCNPISGHATLYWYQQILGQGPKLLIQFQNNGVVDDSQLPKDRFSAERLKGVDSTLKIQPAKLEDSAVYLCASSLDRTGVREQFFGPGTRLTVL.